This is a list of T cell receptor beta chains from one sample in a study of T-cell memory formation after mild COVID-19. Via MiXCR, TCRdb re-called the 5' RACE reads, giving one row per CDR3 protein. The sample shows just over 350,000 distinct CDR3 sequences, approximately 15% of them seen only once. The sequenced sample was PBMCs or a T cell subset sorted from them (not recorded which). The source is a man aged 18 to 30 who had mild COVID-19 (a few samples of this study predate the infection). Cell type and time point are not known. CDR3s include the opening cysteine and the closing phenylalanine or tryptophan. A D gene is named only where the DNA matches it firmly. Clone size is stated in some rows and not others, as once, few, many or a class when expanded.

d_gene | abundance | j_gene | v_gene | CDR3aa | CDR3nt
- | - | TRBJ1-6 | TRBV14 | CASSQDQGVSNSPLHF | TGTGCCAGCAGCCAGGATCAGGGTGTTTCTAATTCACCCCTCCACTTT
- | - | TRBJ1-5 | TRBV7-2 | CASSLSRAVGPQHF | TGTGCCAGCAGCTTATCCAGGGCGGTGGGGCCCCAGCATTTT
- | few | TRBJ1-5 | TRBV7-9 | CASSSISSGQPQHF | TGTGCCAGCAGTTCGATATCGTCCGGTCAGCCCCAGCATTTT
- | - | TRBJ1-2 | TRBV19 | CASSRGARGYTF | TGTGCCAGTAGTCGAGGGGCGCGTGGCTACACCTTC
TRBD1 | few | TRBJ1-5 | TRBV19 | CASPRTGGGQPQHF | TGTGCCAGCCCTAGGACAGGGGGCGGACAGCCCCAGCATTTT
- | many | TRBJ2-1 | TRBV5-1 | CASRSGPYNEQFF | TGCGCCAGCAGATCAGGGCCGTACAATGAGCAGTTCTTC
TRBD2 | few | TRBJ2-5 | TRBV4-1 | CASSQARLAGTGQETQYF | TGCGCCAGCAGCCAAGCTCGCCTAGCGGGGACGGGGCAAGAGACCCAGTACTTC
TRBD1 | few | TRBJ2-5 | TRBV7-9 | CASSLGQGALQETQYF | TGTGCCAGCAGCTTAGGGCAGGGGGCCCTTCAAGAGACCCAGTACTTC
- | many | TRBJ2-3 | TRBV4-1 | CASSQMPVPSGDTQYF | TGCGCCAGCAGCCAGATGCCAGTTCCCTCGGGGGATACGCAGTATTTT
TRBD2 | many | TRBJ2-5 | TRBV12-3/TRBV12-4 | CASSWTSGGQETQYF | TGTGCCAGCAGTTGGACTAGCGGGGGGCAAGAGACCCAGTACTTC
- | - | TRBJ2-2 | TRBV4-1 | CASSPFLSAGELFF | TGCGCCAGCAGCCCGTTCTTGTCGGCCGGGGAGCTGTTTTTT
TRBD1 | - | TRBJ1-2 | TRBV6-6 | CASSDPGQGFVGYTF | TGTGCCAGCAGTGACCCGGGACAGGGCTTTGTAGGCTACACCTTC
TRBD1 | - | TRBJ2-5 | TRBV4-3 | CASSQRTGGVEETQYF | TGCGCCAGCAGCCAAAGGACAGGGGGCGTCGAAGAGACCCAGTACTTC
- | many | TRBJ2-1 | TRBV3-1 | CASSKRADSYNEQFF | TGTGCCAGCAGCAAAAGGGCCGACAGTTACAATGAGCAGTTCTTC
- | - | TRBJ2-7 | TRBV5-6 | CASNWNGYEQYF | TGTGCCAGCAATTGGAACGGATACGAGCAGTACTTC
TRBD1 | - | TRBJ1-2 | TRBV7-6 | CASSLSLGGEDGYTF | TGTGCCAGCAGCTTAAGTCTAGGGGGCGAGGATGGCTACACCTTC
- | few | TRBJ2-3 | TRBV5-1 | CASSIGGPGDTQYF | TGCGCCAGCAGCATCGGGGGACCCGGGGATACGCAGTATTTT
TRBD1 | few | TRBJ2-2 | TRBV28 | CASNSPGQGYTGELFF | TGTGCCAGCAATTCTCCGGGACAGGGGTACACCGGGGAGCTGTTTTTT
TRBD2 | - | TRBJ2-7 | TRBV6-5 | CASSYFPGGEGYEQYF | TGTGCCAGCAGTTACTTTCCGGGGGGAGAGGGCTACGAGCAGTACTTC
- | - | TRBJ1-1 | TRBV7-6 | CASSLVAGPYEAFF | TGTGCCAGCAGCTTAGTAGCAGGGCCGTATGAAGCTTTCTTT
- | many | TRBJ2-5 | TRBV7-2 | CASSIGSRETQYF | TGTGCCAGCAGCATTGGGTCGAGGGAGACCCAGTACTTC
- | few | TRBJ1-6 | TRBV6-6 | CASSYSVGVSPLHF | TGTGCCAGCAGTTACTCAGTGGGGGTCTCCCCCCTCCACTTT
- | few | TRBJ2-2 | TRBV12-3/TRBV12-4 | CASSRRTSNTGELFF | TGTGCCAGCAGCCGGCGGACATCGAACACCGGGGAGCTGTTTTTT
- | few | TRBJ1-1 | TRBV2 | CASSSVWTTEAFF | TGTGCCAGCAGTTCCGTGTGGACCACTGAAGCTTTCTTT
- | - | TRBJ1-1 | TRBV7-3 | CASSFGGGDTEAFF | TGTGCCAGCAGCTTCGGGGGAGGGGACACTGAAGCTTTCTTT
- | - | TRBJ2-3 | TRBV12-3/TRBV12-4 | CASRISGTDTQYF | TGTGCCAGCAGGATAAGTGGAACAGATACGCAGTATTTT
- | - | TRBJ2-7 | TRBV5-1 | CASSRRDGGPGEQYF | TGCGCCAGCAGCCGCAGGGACGGAGGACCAGGGGAGCAGTACTTC
TRBD2 | - | TRBJ2-1 | TRBV11-1 | CASSFAGGPHEQFF | TGTGCCAGCAGCTTCGCGGGGGGGCCGCATGAGCAGTTCTTC